This T cell receptor (beta chain) was recovered during a study of shared clonotypes between healthy human individuals. The wider study: Per-donor plates numbered three CD4 naive, three CD4 memory, two CD8 naive and one CD8 memory. Findings of the study overall: Naive subsets usually exceeded memory subsets in estimated richness.

A remark on this clone: The antigen remains undetermined.

Sequencing was at deep level. The repertoire was sequenced with immunoSEQ multiplex PCR; TCRdb's copy has only in-frame clones and lacks some. The table has 1.5 million to 2.5 million clones, about 95% seen once. Germline loops: CDR1 LGHNA, CDR2 YSLEER. The CDR3 sequence is 17 residues long. Trimming cost V 4 bases and J 1 base, with 20 bases left between them. Positively selected for CCR7, the CD45RO-negative cells used as naive CD8 cells excluded terminally differentiated effector memory CD45RA+ cells. This sequence joins TRBV4-3 and TRBJ2-7, with D perhaps TRBD1 (6 bases). The sample consisted of naive CD8+ T cells sorted from blood. The TCR originated in a man aged 18 to 35 in good health. For the CDR3, the DNA is TGCGCCAGCAGCCGATCAACCCAAGGGGGTAGGTCCTACGAGCAGTACTTC. Its protein product is CASSRSTQGGRSYEQYF.